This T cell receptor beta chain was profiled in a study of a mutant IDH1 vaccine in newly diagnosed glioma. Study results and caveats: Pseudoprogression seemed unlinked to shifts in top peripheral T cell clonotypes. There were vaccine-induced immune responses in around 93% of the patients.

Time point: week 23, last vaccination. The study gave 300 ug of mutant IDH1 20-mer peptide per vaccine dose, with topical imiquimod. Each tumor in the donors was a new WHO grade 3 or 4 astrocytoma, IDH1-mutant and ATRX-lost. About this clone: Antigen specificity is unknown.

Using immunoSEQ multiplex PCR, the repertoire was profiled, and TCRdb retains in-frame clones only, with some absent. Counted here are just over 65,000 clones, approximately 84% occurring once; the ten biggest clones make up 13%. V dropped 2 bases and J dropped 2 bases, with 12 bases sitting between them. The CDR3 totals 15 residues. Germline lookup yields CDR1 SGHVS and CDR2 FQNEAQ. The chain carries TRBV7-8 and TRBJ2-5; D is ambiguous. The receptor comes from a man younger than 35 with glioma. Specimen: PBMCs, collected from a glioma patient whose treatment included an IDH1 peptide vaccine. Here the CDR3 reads CASSLLSGTQETQYF. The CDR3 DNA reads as TGTGCCAGCAGCTTACTAAGTGGCACACAAGAGACCCAGTACTTC.